This note documents a single T cell receptor beta chain sequence. Antigen specificity is unknown. The sample is drawn from a study of T-cell memory formation after mild COVID-19. Findings and limits, study-wide: The main location of contracting CD4+ clones was CM and EM, and that of contracting CD8+ clones was EMRA. Pre-infection memory carried some responding clones, suggesting that cross-reactive memory joined.

Trimming pared 5 bases from V and 4 bases from J, leaving 15 bases between. CDR1 and CDR2 (germline): SGHRS, YFSETQ. This CDR3 has 14 amino acids. The authors produced TCR alpha and TCR beta cDNA libraries with sample barcodes and UMIs by 5'RACE using constant-segment primers. MiXCR, run by TCRdb on the 5' RACE reads, gives a single entry per CDR3 protein. The sample carries about 150,000 distinct CDR3 sequences, around 13% recorded once. This sequence was found in a man aged 18 to 30 who had mild COVID-19 (a few samples of this study predate the infection). Cell type and time point are not known. Sequenced material: PBMCs or a T cell subset sorted from them (not recorded which). This sequence joins TRBV5-1 and TRBJ1-1; a possible D gene is TRBD1 (5 bases). CDR3 in amino acids: CASSSLPGSTEAFF. In DNA, the CDR3 is TGCGCCAGCAGTTCCCTACCAGGGAGCACTGAAGCTTTCTTT.